These 8 T cell receptor beta chains originate from one sample sequenced in a study of vaccination effects on CD4 cells after COVID-19 (dated by TCRdb to between 2021 and 2022). Their target antigens are unknown. Receptors were amplified or captured by the immunoSEQ multiplex PCR assay. TCRdb carries this immuneACCESS record with in-frame sequences only. Its versions omit some clonotypes, under half of them owing to an unresolved V gene in the studies checked, with the rest unexplained. Counted in this sample were 70,000 or so clones; under 85% of them appeared once. The ten most abundant clones make up 5% of the sample. In the ViraFEST assay, PBMC were stimulated with viral peptide pools, and TCR sequencing was then used to find antigen-specific CD4+ T cell clonotypes based on their expansion. After around 11 days of culture, CD4+ T cells were isolated with the EasySep CD4+ T cell isolation kit. Convalescent patients had PCR-confirmed SARS-CoV-2 infection between March and December 2020, before Alpha, Beta and Delta variants emerged in the United States.

Specimen: CD4+ T cells from PBMCs cultured with HIV peptides, collected before COVID-19 vaccination. This specimen's cell subset or site label, interpreted: HIV-1 Nef peptide pool negative control/reference culture. These receptors all stem from a human donor who had a prior SARS-CoV-2 infection.

V usage is TRBV2 and J usage is TRBJ2-3; 15 nucleotides match TRBD2. The CDR3 contains 19 residues. From germline, CDR1 is SNHLY and CDR2 FYNNEI. Losses at the gene ends were 4 bases for V and 4 bases for J; bases not matched to a gene: 12. For the CDR3, the DNA is TGTGCCAGCAGTGTTCCTCCGGGACTAGCGGGGGGAGTCCCAGATACGCAGTATTTT. Its translation: CASSVPPGLAGGVPDTQYF.

The chain has TRBV6-2 or TRBV6-3 and TRBJ2-2, with 14 bases matching TRBD2. The CDR3 covers 19 residues. Germline V CDR1 and CDR2: MNHEY, SVGEGT. V lost 6 bases and J lost 6; bases outside the gene matches: 15. The CDR3 loop is CASSQPRWTSGRLAGELFF. The CDR3, as DNA: TGTGCCAGCAGCCAGCCTAGGTGGACTAGCGGGAGGTTGGCCGGGGAGCTGTTTTTT.

This clone has more than one count but fewer than ten. The chain carries TRBV3-1 (or the pseudogene TRBV3-2) and TRBJ1-1; no reliable D call. The V gene's germline CDR1 is LGHDT and CDR2 YNNKEL (reference sequence). V lost 4 bases to trimming and J lost 1 base, with 4 bases between them. This CDR3 is 12 amino acids long. CDR3 sequence reads: CASSRQNTEAFF. The CDR3 nucleotides are TGTGCCAGCAGCCGACAGAACACTGAAGCTTTCTTT.

J is TRBJ2-7 and V is TRBV5-6; 8 bases are a match to TRBD1. Germline CDR1 and CDR2: SGHDT and YYEEEE. Unmatched junction bases numbered 5, after V lost 0 bases and J lost 0 bases. This CDR3 is built from 16 residues. The CDR3 protein is CASSLGVRGPSYEQYF. For the CDR3, the DNA is TGTGCCAGCAGCTTGGGTGTCAGGGGGCCCTCCTACGAGCAGTACTTC.

This clone has only a few counts. The CDR3: CASSYNTGFEAFF. In nucleotides, the CDR3 is TGTGCCAGCAGTTACAACACGGGGTTTGAAGCTTTCTTT. V is TRBV6-5 and J is TRBJ1-1; D is unresolved. The CDR3 loop spans 13 amino acids. Germline CDR1 is MNHEY and CDR2 is SVGAGI. Trimming took off 2 bases at V and 7 bases at J, with 11 bases between the two ends.

The chain recombines TRBV27 with TRBJ1-2; D gene ambiguous. CDR1 is MNHEY, CDR2 SMNVEV, per germline (reference sequence). The V end was cut by 0 bases, the J end by 7 bases, with 12 bases between. This CDR3 spans 14 amino acids. The CDR3: CASSLSPGVVGYTF. CDR3 nucleotides: TGTGCCAGCAGTTTATCTCCGGGCGTTGTTGGCTACACCTTC.

The chain has TRBV13 and TRBJ2-5; the D is unclear. This CDR3 comprises 17 residues. CDR1 is PRHDT and CDR2 is FYEKMQ in the germline V gene (reference sequence). Trimming stripped 1 base from V and 2 bases from J, with 17 bases between. CDR3 bases: TGTGCCAGCAGCTTAGCGGGTTCCTATAACGAACAAGAGACCCAGTACTTC. It encodes CASSLAGSYNEQETQYF. Looking up the rest from reference TRBV13 and TRBJ2-5 gives the full variable domain: AAGVIQSPRHLIKEKRETATLKCYPIPRHDTVYWYQQGPGQDPQFLISFYEKMQSDKGSIPDRFSAQQFSDYHSELNMSSLELGDSALYFCASSLAGSYNEQETQYFGPGTRLLVL.

The genes are TRBV18 and TRBJ2-3, with D perhaps given as TRBD1 or TRBD2 (5 bases each). V lost 6 bases, J lost 1 base, and 14 bases lay in between. The CDR3 has 15 amino acids. CDR1 and CDR2 (germline): KGHSH, LQKENI. The CDR3 loop reads CASSPNMGGTDTQYF. The CDR3 DNA is TGTGCCAGCTCCCCGAACATGGGGGGCACAGATACGCAGTATTTT.